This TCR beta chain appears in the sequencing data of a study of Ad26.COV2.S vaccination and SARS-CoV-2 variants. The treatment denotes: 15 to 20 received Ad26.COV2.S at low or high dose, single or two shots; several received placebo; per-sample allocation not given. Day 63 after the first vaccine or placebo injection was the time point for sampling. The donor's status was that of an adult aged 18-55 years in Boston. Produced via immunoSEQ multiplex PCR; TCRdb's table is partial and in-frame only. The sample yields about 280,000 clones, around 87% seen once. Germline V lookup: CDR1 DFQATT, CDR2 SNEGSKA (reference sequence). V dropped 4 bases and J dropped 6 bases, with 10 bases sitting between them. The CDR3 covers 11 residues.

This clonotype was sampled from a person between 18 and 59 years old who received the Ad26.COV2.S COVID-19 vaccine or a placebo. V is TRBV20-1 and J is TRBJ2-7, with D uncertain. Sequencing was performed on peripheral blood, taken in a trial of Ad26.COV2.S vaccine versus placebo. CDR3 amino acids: CSAMDLGEQYF. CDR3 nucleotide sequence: TGCAGTGCTATGGATTTAGGCGAGCAGTACTTC.